These T cell receptor beta chains were read from a single sample in a study of blood T cell repertoires in COVID-19. Generated by immunoSEQ multiplex PCR, the TCRdb table keeps only in-frame clones and is missing some. Altogether 130,000 to 150,000 clones are present, 80% being singletons, with the ten largest covering roughly 13%. The material sequenced was peripheral blood. These receptors all stem from a man between 60 and 75 years old with active or convalescent COVID-19. Both conserved end residues are part of each CDR3. Size values are once, few and many counts, or a class for expanded clones, and some rows have none.

size	V	J	CDR3
-	TRBV4-3	TRBJ2-1	CASSQDIIRGNEQFF
-	TRBV29-1	TRBJ1-2	CSVEWGQPNYGYTF
-	TRBV29-1	TRBJ2-1	CRVTISGSTDNEQFF
-	TRBV4-2	TRBJ1-2	CASSQEVGEYGYGYTF
-	TRBV27	TRBJ1-5	CASSKGQGFGPQHF
few	TRBV3-1/TRBV3-2	TRBJ1-6	CASSHTGTGTYNSPLHF
-	TRBV7-2	TRBJ2-7	CASSLRRGRYEQYF
few	TRBV18	TRBJ2-5	CASSPPGGFIQETQYF
-	TRBV6-2/TRBV6-3	TRBJ1-5	CASSQGGASNQPQHF
-	TRBV28	TRBJ2-7	CASSGDSSYEQYF
-	TRBV25-1	TRBJ1-1	CASSELMNTEAFF
-	TRBV5-1	TRBJ1-2	CASSLDGQGASGYTF
-	TRBV7-9	TRBJ2-1	CASSLLAGVGNEQFF
-	TRBV18	TRBJ2-2	CASSPLRLAAAGTGELFF